This T cell receptor beta chain was recovered during a study of blood T cell repertoires in COVID-19. Turning to the study itself: Sources were T cells, B-cell-depleted T cells, or PBMCs; the material itself was cDNA or gDNA.

The CDR3 runs to 13 residues. Per the germline V gene, CDR1 is SQVTM and CDR2 is ANQGSEA. The V gene end was trimmed by 5 bases and the J gene end by 3 bases; junction bases not matched to a gene: 2. Study processing details: Amplification of reference gene primers provided the estimated nucleated cell counts. Measured with immunoSEQ multiplex PCR; TCRdb has only the in-frame clones, and not every one. That table supplies the V and J calls and clone size; D and trimming were determined from the DNA. The sample has roughly 120,000 clones, approximately 82% seen once. The sequence derives from a man aged 25-40 years with acute or convalescent COVID-19. The chain employs TRBV29-1 and TRBJ2-7; 12 positions match TRBD2. Specimen: peripheral blood. CDR3 in DNA: TGCAGCGTTACACTAGCGGGGGGCTACGAGCAGTACTTC. It yields the protein CSVTLAGGYEQYF.